This entry features one T cell receptor (beta chain) sequence. Its antigen is as yet unknown. Produced via immunoSEQ multiplex PCR; TCRdb's table is partial and in-frame only. The sample records about 88,000 clones, approximately 91% being singletons. The junction had 5 bases not matched to a gene; V was cut back by 6 bases and J by 4 bases. Germline loops: CDR1 SGHTA, CDR2 FQGTGA. The CDR3 consists of 14 residues. The data stem from a study of T cell responses to AZD1222 COVID-19 vaccine. Points from the study as a whole: Of the AZD1222 recipients, only 5 or 6 were seropositive at baseline.

The sample in question was peripheral blood, obtained on day 0 of AZD1222 vaccination. The TCR comes from an adult in good health. The chain links TRBV7-3 to TRBJ2-2, with 7 positions matching TRBD1. CDR3 in amino acids: CASRTGSTTGELFF. CDR3 coding DNA: TGTGCCAGCAGGACAGGGTCTACCACCGGGGAGCTGTTTTTT.